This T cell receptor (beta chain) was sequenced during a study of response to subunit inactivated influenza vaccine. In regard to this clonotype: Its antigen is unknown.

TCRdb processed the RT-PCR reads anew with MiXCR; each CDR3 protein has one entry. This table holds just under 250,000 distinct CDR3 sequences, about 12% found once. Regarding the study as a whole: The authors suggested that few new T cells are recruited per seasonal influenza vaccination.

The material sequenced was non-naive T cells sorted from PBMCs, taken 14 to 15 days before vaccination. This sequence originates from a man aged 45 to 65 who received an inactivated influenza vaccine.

This CDR3 is CASSDGTGNTIYF. DNA for the CDR3: TGTGCCAGCAGTGATGGTACTGGAAACACCATATATTTT. The gene calls are TRBV2 and TRBJ1-3; D gene ambiguous. CDR1 is SNHLY and CDR2 is FYNNEI in the germline V gene. This CDR3 is 13 amino acids long. The V end lost 3 bases, the J end lost 2 bases, and 5 bases lay between the germline ends. The full variable domain, in which reference TRBV2 and TRBJ1-3 provide the parts outside the CDR3, is EPEVTQTPSHQVTQMGQEVILRCVPISNHLYFYWYRQILGQKVEFLVSFYNNEISEKSEIFDDQFSVERPDGSNFTLKIRSTKLEDSAMYFCASSDGTGNTIYFGEGSWLTVV.